This entry concerns a single T cell receptor beta chain. Its antigen remains unknown. The time point was: newly diagnosed GD, antithyroid drugs for less than 3 months. PBMC-derived RNA was used for the TCR library. Combining iRepertoire HTBI primers with Arm-PCR of CDR3 regions, the authors built TCR beta libraries. TCRdb used MiXCR to reprocess the multiplex PCR reads, holding one entry per CDR3 protein. In the table there are over 450,000 distinct CDR3 sequences, 12% of which are singletons. This entry is derived from a study of regulatory T cells in long-lasting Graves disease. Regarding the study as a whole: Accuracy could have been hurt by small sample size.

The germline V gene has CDR1 SGHRS and CDR2 YFSETQ. The CDR3 runs to 14 residues. Trimming removed 4 bases from V and 6 bases from J; junction bases left unmatched: 5. In addition, the sample was reused for a study of T cells in Graves' hyperthyroidism and ophthalmopathy. As that report states: Clinicians diagnosed patients from clinical symptoms, serum thyroxine and TRAb, thyroid ultrasound and orbital computed tomography.

V and J are TRBV5-1 and TRBJ2-3; TRBD1 aligns across 10 bases. This clonotype was sampled from a woman aged 25 to 45 with Graves disease. The material sequenced was peripheral blood mononuclear cells (PBMCs), taken at new diagnosis, from a patient treated with antithyroid drugs. The CDR3 reads CASSPGTGVDTQYF. The CDR3 DNA sequence: TGCGCCAGCAGCCCCGGGACAGGGGTCGATACGCAGTATTTT.